This T cell receptor beta chain was found in a study of cytomegalovirus exposure and HLA in healthy donors. Findings and caveats of the study: Associated with cytomegalovirus, according to the listing, were 150 to 200 TCR beta chains. Most TCR sequences showed up rarely, but some public TCRs showed up in many donors.

Trimming cost V 7 bases and J 6 bases; bases outside gene matches: 10. The germline V gene has CDR1 MDHEN and CDR2 SYDVKM. The CDR3 contains 14 residues. This clone was observed once. The antigen is not known. Primers included in the PCR were 60 Vbeta and 13 Jbeta primers. Only in-frame clones appear in the TCRdb table, and some are missing; sequencing was by immunoSEQ multiplex PCR. The sample gives 150,000 or so clones, about 80% of which show up once; 13% to 15% is in the top ten. The clonotype comes from a woman between 40 and 55 years old in good health and CMV-seronegative. The sample was PBMCs. This rearrangement joins TRBV28 to TRBJ1-2, with 8 bases lining up with TRBD1. The CDR3 spells CASTPRDRLHGYTF. CDR3 in DNA: TGTGCCAGCACTCCTAGGGACAGGTTACATGGCTACACCTTC.